This is a list of T cell receptor beta chains from one sample in a study of cytomegalovirus exposure and HLA in healthy donors. Sequencing was performed with immunoSEQ multiplex PCR; in TCRdb, only in-frame clones are kept and a portion is missing. The table lists about 120,000 clones, more than 75% of them singletons. Sequenced sample: PBMCs. The receptors were gathered from a man younger than 35 in good health and CMV-seronegative. The CDR3 runs from the conserved cysteine through the conserved F or W.

>TRBV7-9
CASSLEGGNYGYTF
>TRBV5-1
CASSQGLAGVSYEQYF
>TRBV13
CASSLGQGVTEAFF
>TRBV7-9
CASSLGQFQSSYNSPLHF
>TRBV5-1
CASSPKGGRPQHF
>TRBV6-5
CASSTTSSYEQYF
>TRBV10-1
CASSESTGSGTEAFF
>TRBV2
CASSEAPTGRPNQPQHF
>TRBV15
CATSLGQVLTSTDTQYF
>TRBV9
CASSAGTGGLREQYF
>TRBV6-1
CASSEQGYEQYF
>TRBV5-1
CASSLVVSGGGNNEQFF
>TRBV19
CASSPQGGSMNTEAFF
>TRBV7-9
CASSQGASSYEQYF
>TRBV7-9
CASSLPGTGFLETQYF
>TRBV5-4
CASTVGQHTGELFF
>TRBV2
CASRQTGGGNQPQHF
>TRBV13
CASSLPTGAQGNTIYF
>TRBV27
CASSLSGGGFTDTQYF
>TRBV7-3
CASSLIQSPYNEQFF
>TRBV9
CASSAPGGTEAFF
>TRBV29-1
CSVDLRGISDTQYF
>TRBV28
CASSPGGSGNSPLHF
>TRBV2
CAIRGGGETQYF
>TRBV9
CASSAGGSPLHF
>TRBV9
CASSAGTGETEAFF
>TRBV13
CASSSLAGGADTQYF
>TRBV7-2
CASSSIRESYDQYF
>TRBV5-4
CASSLGQGSYNSPLHF
>TRBV6-4
CASSDSGGYGYTF
>TRBV5-1
CASSLTGGYNSPLHF
>TRBV2
CASGANSYNSPLHF
>TRBV5-8
CASSNSQGAGNQPQHF
>TRBV15
CATSRAQVPWETQYF
>TRBV11-3
CASSLGMNTEAFF
>TRBV15
CATRLGTYDFYEKLFF
>TRBV7-9
CASSPGTGPQYEQYF
>TRBV27
CASSSDRFTDTQYF
>TRBV6-5
CASSYQTGGQETQYF